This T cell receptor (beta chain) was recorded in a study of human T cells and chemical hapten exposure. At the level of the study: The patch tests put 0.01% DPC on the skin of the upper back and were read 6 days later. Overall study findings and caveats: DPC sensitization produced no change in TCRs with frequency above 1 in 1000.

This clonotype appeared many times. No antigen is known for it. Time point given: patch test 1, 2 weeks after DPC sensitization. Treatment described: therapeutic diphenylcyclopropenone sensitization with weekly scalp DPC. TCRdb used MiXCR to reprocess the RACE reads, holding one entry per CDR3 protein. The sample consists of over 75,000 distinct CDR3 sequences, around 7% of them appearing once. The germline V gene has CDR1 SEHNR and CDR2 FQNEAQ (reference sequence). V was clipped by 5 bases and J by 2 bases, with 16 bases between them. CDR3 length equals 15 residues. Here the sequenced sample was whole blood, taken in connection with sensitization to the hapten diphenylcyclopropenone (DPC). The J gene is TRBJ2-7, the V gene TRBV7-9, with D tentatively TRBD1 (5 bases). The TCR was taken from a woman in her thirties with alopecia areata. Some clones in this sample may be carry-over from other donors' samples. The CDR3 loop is CASSARLTETYEQYF. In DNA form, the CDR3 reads TGTGCCAGCAGCGCCCGACTGACAGAGACCTACGAGCAGTACTTC.